This TCR beta chain was sequenced during a study of T cells after yellow fever vaccination. Whole-study findings and limits: Within FACS-sorted repertoires, abundant clonotypes contaminating from the bulk population could be present. Faster peaking, at day 5 versus 15, marked a secondary response that was weaker. Among primary-vaccination clones, most reappeared after the booster, at approximately 97% for CD4 and roughly 88% for CD8.

5'RACE template switching generated TCR cDNA, adding a universal primer site and UMIs. TCRdb re-called the 5' RACE reads with MiXCR, one entry per CDR3 protein. The sample consists of more than 200,000 distinct CDR3 sequences, roughly 3.7% of them appearing once. This clonotype has ten or more counts. Its antigen is undetermined. The source material was PBMCs, sampled 15 days after the yellow fever booster vaccination. The sequence came from a man younger than 30 who received the YFV17D yellow fever vaccine.

Here the CDR3 DNA reads TGTGCCAGTCAGGGAGTAGGGCAGCCCCAGCATTTT. Its protein is CASQGVGQPQHF. The chain couples TRBV27 to TRBJ1-5; TRBD1 might be the D (5 bases). V was pared by 9 bases and J by 7 bases, with 13 bases between. The CDR3 spans 12 residues. CDR1 is MNHEY and CDR2 is SMNVEV in the germline V gene (reference sequence).